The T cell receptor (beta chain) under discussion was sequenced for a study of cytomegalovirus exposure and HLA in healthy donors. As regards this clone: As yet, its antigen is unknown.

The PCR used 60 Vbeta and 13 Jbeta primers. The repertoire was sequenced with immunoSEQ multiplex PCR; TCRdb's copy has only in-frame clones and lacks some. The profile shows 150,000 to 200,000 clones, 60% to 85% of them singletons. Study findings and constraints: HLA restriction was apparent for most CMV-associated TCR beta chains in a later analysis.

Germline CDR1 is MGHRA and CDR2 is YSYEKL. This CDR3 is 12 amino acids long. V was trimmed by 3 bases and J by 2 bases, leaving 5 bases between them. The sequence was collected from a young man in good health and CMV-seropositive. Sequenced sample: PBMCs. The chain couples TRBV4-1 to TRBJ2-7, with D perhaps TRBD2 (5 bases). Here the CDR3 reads CASSQTTYEQYF. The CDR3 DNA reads TGCGCCAGCAGCCAGACTACCTACGAGCAGTACTTC.